This TCR beta chain was profiled in a study of Tregs in tolerant kidney transplant recipients. Findings and caveats of the study: Activated donor B cell expansion appeared to reveal the most relevant donor-specific TCRbeta repertoire.

Unstimulated Tregs (CD4+CD25+CD127-) and CD4+CD25- non-Tregs were sorted from PBMCs. Data came from immunoSEQ multiplex PCR; TCRdb stores just in-frame clones and leaves some out. The sample has 25,000 to 35,000 clones; the top ten hold 6.5% to 8%. A remark on this clone: Its antigen is as yet unknown. The read finishes 3 residues shy of the CDR3 end, and the germline J gene is used to complete it.

The CDR3 has 15 amino acids. V lost 5 bases and J lost 3, with 16 bases in between. Germline-derived CDR1 and CDR2 are SGHTA and FQGNSA. The sequencing here drew on CD8+ T cells from blood, taken before the transplant. The chain employs TRBV7-2 and TRBJ1-2; possible D gene TRBD1, 5 bases. This clonotype was sampled from a human donor who received a combined kidney and bone marrow transplant. Partial CDR3 DNA: TGTGCCAGCAGCCCTCCCCCCCGCAGGGACTATGGC. This encodes CASSPPPRRDYG. The complete CDR3 sequence is CASSPPPRRDYGYTF.